A selection of T cell receptor beta chains follows, all from one sample in a study of breast tumors, draining lymph nodes, adjacent tissues. TCRdb reanalysed the multiplex PCR reads using MiXCR and keeps one entry per CDR3 protein. Here the sample spans approximately 280,000 distinct CDR3 sequences, 30% to 35% being singletons. Material for sequencing was axillary lymph node tissue. The receptors were sampled from a female donor with breast cancer. Some clones in this sample may be carry-over from other donors' samples. Both conserved end residues are part of each CDR3. D genes are given only for firm matches. Clone size is shown for a subset of rows, as once, few, many or a class of expanded clone.

V	D	size	J	DNA	CDR3
TRBV6-5	.	many	TRBJ2-2	TGTGCCAGCAGCCGGGACGTAACGGGGGGGGAGCTGTTTTTT	CASSRDVTGGELFF
TRBV18	.	few	TRBJ1-2	TGTGCCAGCTCAACGCCTACCCGTGTACGCGGCTACACCTTC	CASSTPTRVRGYTF
TRBV27	.	few	TRBJ2-1	TGTGCCAGCAGGATGCTAGGGGCTAGCGATGAGCAGTTCTTC	CASRMLGASDEQFF
TRBV7-2	TRBD2	many	TRBJ2-1	TGTGCCAGCAGCTATAGGGCAACCCTAGCGGAGAGCTCCTACAATGAGCAGTTCTTC	CASSYRATLAESSYNEQFF
TRBV2	.	many	TRBJ1-2	TGTGCCAGCAGTGAGGACACCTATGGCTACACCTTC	CASSEDTYGYTF
TRBV12-3/TRBV12-4	.	many	TRBJ2-7	TGTGCCAGCAGTTCGGGACGAGTGGAGCAGTACTTC	CASSSGRVEQYF
TRBV24-1	TRBD2	.	TRBJ2-3	TGTGCCACCACTGCAGCGGGAGTGTTATCCTACAATGAGCAGTATTTT	CATTAAGVLSYNEQYF
TRBV5-1	TRBD2	many	TRBJ2-2	TGCGCCAGCAGCTTGCTAGCGGGAGGGCCGGGTACCGGGGAGCTGTTTTTT	CASSLLAGGPGTGELFF
TRBV7-9	TRBD1	many	TRBJ1-5	TGTGCCAGCAGCCCTCGGACAGGGTCCGGCAATCAGCCCCAGCATTTT	CASSPRTGSGNQPQHF
TRBV20-1	TRBD2	.	TRBJ2-5	TGCAGTGCTCGACGCGGCGGGGGGACCCAGTACTTC	CSARRGGGTQYF
TRBV12-3/TRBV12-4	TRBD1	.	TRBJ2-7	TGTGCCAGCAGCCACCAGGGGGTCGACTACGGGCAGTACTTC	CASSHQGVDYGQYF
TRBV29-1	.	many	TRBJ1-3	TGCAGCGTTGAAGAGATACCAGGGACCTCTGGAAACACCATATATTTT	CSVEEIPGTSGNTIYF
TRBV5-4	TRBD2	many	TRBJ2-5	TGTGCCAGCAGCTTAAAGGGAGGGCCTATCGAGACCCAGTACTTC	CASSLKGGPIETQYF
TRBV2	.	many	TRBJ2-1	TGTGCCAGCGGACCCCCCTCCTACAATGAGCAGTTCTTC	CASGPPSYNEQFF
TRBV15	.	many	TRBJ2-5	TGTGCCACCAGCAGATCAGACAGGCCCCAAGAGACCCAGTACTTC	CATSRSDRPQETQYF
TRBV3-1	.	many	TRBJ2-7	TGTGCCAGCAGCCAGAGCGGATACGAGCAGTACTTC	CASSQSGYEQYF
TRBV6-1	TRBD2	many	TRBJ2-3	TGTGCCAGCAGTGCGTTAGCGGGACACGGCACAGATACGCAGTATTTT	CASSALAGHGTDTQYF
TRBV11-3	.	many	TRBJ2-2	.	CASGSLRAGELFF
TRBV5-1	TRBD2	many	TRBJ2-7	TGCGCCAGCAGTTTTAGGACTAGGTCCTACGAGCAGTACTTC	CASSFRTRSYEQYF
TRBV20-1	TRBD1	many	TRBJ1-5	TGCAGTGCTCGGGGACAGGTTAGCAATCAGCCCCAGCATTTT	CSARGQVSNQPQHF
TRBV24-1	TRBD1	.	TRBJ1-2	TGTGCCACCAGCGTTGCCCGGGGACAGGGTTTTAACTATGGCTACACCTTC	CATSVARGQGFNYGYTF
TRBV28	.	.	TRBJ1-5	TGTGCCAGCAGTCCCCGGGACCCGGGTCAGCCCCAGCATTTT	CASSPRDPGQPQHF
TRBV27	TRBD2	few	TRBJ2-1	TGTGCCAGCAGCCCCGGGACTAGCGGAGTTAATGAGCAGTTCTTC	CASSPGTSGVNEQFF
TRBV29-1	.	.	TRBJ2-1	TGCAGCCTTTTCCCCCAAGGGCCCAATGAGCAGTTCTTC	CSLFPQGPNEQFF
TRBV9	TRBD2	.	TRBJ2-1	TGTGCCAGCACCGGGGCTAGCGGGAGGGGGGGTTACAATGAGCAGTTCTTC	CASTGASGRGGYNEQFF
TRBV10-3	.	.	TRBJ1-3	TGTGCCATCAGCTCAGGGGATGGGCCTTATGGCTACACCATATATTTT	CAISSGDGPYGYTIYF
TRBV7-7	TRBD2	.	TRBJ2-1	TGTGCTAGCAGCTGGGGGCCGGGGGCTAGCGGGAGGTACAATGAGCAGTTCTTC	CASSWGPGASGRYNEQFF
TRBV20-1	TRBD2	.	TRBJ2-6	TGCAGTGCTAGTCTAGCGGGAGTGGGGGCCAACGTCCTGACTTTC	CSASLAGVGANVLTF
TRBV20-1	TRBD2	.	TRBJ2-3	TGCAGTGCCCCCCAGGGACTAGCGGGAGATCCCGATGCGCAGTATTTT	CSAPQGLAGDPDAQYF
TRBV9	.	many	TRBJ1-3	TGTGCCAGCAGCCCCCCAGCAGCGACAGGCTCTGGAAACACCATATATTTT	CASSPPAATGSGNTIYF
TRBV7-7	TRBD2	many	TRBJ2-7	TGTGCTAGCAGCCCGGGAGGGGCCCCCTACGAGCAGTACTTC	CASSPGGAPYEQYF
TRBV10-2	.	.	TRBJ1-1	TGCGCCAGCAAGGACGGCCAGCTAGTCGCTGAAGCTTTCTTT	CASKDGQLVAEAFF
TRBV7-2	.	.	TRBJ1-6	TGTGCCAGCTCGCGTGCAACTCGGAGGCAGGGGAATTCACCCCTCCACTTT	CASSRATRRQGNSPLHF
TRBV15	.	many	TRBJ1-6	TGTGCCACCAGAGCCCAGGGGCTGTATTCACCCCTCCACTTT	CATRAQGLYSPLHF
TRBV6-1	TRBD1	.	TRBJ2-1	TGTGCCAGCAGTGGGCGACAGGGGAATCTCATCGATGAGCAGTTCTTC	CASSGRQGNLIDEQFF
TRBV28	.	.	TRBJ1-2	TGTGCCAGCAGTTTCAGTCAGGGACACTTTAACTATGGCTACACCTTC	CASSFSQGHFNYGYTF
TRBV30	.	many	TRBJ2-2	TGTGCCTGGAGTCAGACAGGTGGGACCGGGGAGCTGTTTTTT	CAWSQTGGTGELFF
TRBV11-2	TRBD2	many	TRBJ2-7	TGTGCCAGCAGCTTAGCCCGGGTGGGGACTAGCGGGAGCGAGCAGTACTTC	CASSLARVGTSGSEQYF
TRBV11-2	.	many	TRBJ2-7	TGTGCCAGCAGCTTCAAGGGCGGGGTGGCAGAATACTACGAGCAGTACTTC	CASSFKGGVAEYYEQYF
TRBV19	TRBD1	many	TRBJ1-4	TGTGCCAGTAGAGAGACAGGGGGAGGTGCAACTAATGAAAAACTGTTTTTT	CASRETGGGATNEKLFF
TRBV9	TRBD2	many	TRBJ2-5	TGTGCCAGCAGCGTAGGGGGACTAGAGGAAGAGACCCAGTACTTC	CASSVGGLEEETQYF
TRBV30	.	.	TRBJ2-7	TGTGCCTGGAGTTTCACAGTTAGCCCCTACGAGCAGTACTTC	CAWSFTVSPYEQYF
TRBV5-5	.	.	TRBJ2-3	TGTGCCAGCACCACCCCCTACACGATCAGCACAGATACGCAGTATTTT	CASTTPYTISTDTQYF
TRBV19	.	many	TRBJ2-7	TGTGCCAGTAGTGCCTGGGGGGAGCAGTACTTC	CASSAWGEQYF
TRBV5-1	.	many	TRBJ2-3	TGTGCCAGCAGCTTATTCAGCACAGATACGCAGTATTTT	CASSLFSTDTQYF
TRBV3-1	.	few	TRBJ2-7	TGTGCCAGCAGCCAAGAAAGGAGGGCAAGCGAGCAGTACTTC	CASSQERRASEQYF